This T cell receptor (beta chain) was sequenced in a study of T cell responses to AZD1222 COVID-19 vaccine. There are 12 residues in the CDR3. V lost 7 bases to trimming and J lost 15 bases; unmatched junction nucleotides: 12. Remarks on this clone: Its antigen is not identified.

Profiling relied on immunoSEQ multiplex PCR, and the TCRdb table lists in-frame clones only, not all of them. The profile shows roughly 120,000 clones, 70% to 90% of them singletons. General study results and limits: Reports indicate that nearly half of spike-specific TCRs are directed at unmutated variant regions. Donors were chiefly white British, with a greater number of females, and clonal diversity was perhaps underestimated. Regions 160-218 and 743-854 dominated among vaccine-associated CD4 TCRs spanning spike.

This specimen consisted of peripheral blood, obtained 28 days after the second AZD1222 dose. This receptor was taken from an adult who received the AZD1222 COVID-19 vaccine. The chain employs TRBV12-3 or TRBV12-4 and TRBJ2-1, with TRBD2 identical over 7 bases. CDR3 DNA sequence: TGTGCCAGCACCAGAGGACTAGACAAACCGTTCTTC. Translating it yields CASTRGLDKPFF.